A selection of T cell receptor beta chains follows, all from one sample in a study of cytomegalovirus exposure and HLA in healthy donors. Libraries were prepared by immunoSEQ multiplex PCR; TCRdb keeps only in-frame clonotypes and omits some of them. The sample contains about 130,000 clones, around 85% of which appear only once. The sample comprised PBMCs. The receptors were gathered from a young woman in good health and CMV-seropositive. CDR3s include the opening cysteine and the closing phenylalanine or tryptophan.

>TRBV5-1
CASSLGTGGVNEQFF
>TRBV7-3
CASSPRPGVENEQFF
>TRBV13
CASSYGQGGTGELFF
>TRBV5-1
CASSPSQPGTRNTIYF
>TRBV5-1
CASSLAPGQGYNEQFF
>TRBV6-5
CASKGAVETQYF
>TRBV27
CASPGLAGASYEQYF
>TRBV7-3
CASSLQGGTQYF
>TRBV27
CASSPGTPGNSYNEQFF
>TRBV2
CASSTQGAEETQYF
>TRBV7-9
CASSAHRTGNTEAFF
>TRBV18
CASSPDREDEAFF
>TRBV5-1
CASSPLRIRDSGNTIYF
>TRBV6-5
CASSQFGELFF
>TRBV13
CASSKTGGVLNQPQHF
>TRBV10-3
CAISSGQYGYTF
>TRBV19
CASSIGGSPYNEQFF
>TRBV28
CASSGGGRGDTEAFF
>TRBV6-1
CASSVVAYGYTF
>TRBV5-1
CASSLGGSTSGQETQYF
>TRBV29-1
CSVGGGVNTEAFF
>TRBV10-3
CAIPTGSDYGYTF
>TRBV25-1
CASSEYGHNTEAFF
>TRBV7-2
CASTPLRTSGRKSYNEQFF
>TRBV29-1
CSGREGENVGYTF
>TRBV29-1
CSVRQGAAGAF
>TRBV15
CATSSGLNYGYTF
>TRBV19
CASSIHTENIQYF
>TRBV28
CASSTLLTGRHTEAFF
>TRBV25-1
CASSEEGATGNTEAFF
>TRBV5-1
CASSLLVLEETQYF
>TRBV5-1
CASSLVVSQYNEQFF
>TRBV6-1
CASRLGTYYGYTF
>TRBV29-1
CSVVGGEGVYGYTF
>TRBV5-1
CASSPPAGNTIYF
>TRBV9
CASNPLGTSGVYTQYF
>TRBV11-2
CASSWGQGRTEAFF
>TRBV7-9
CASSLAGQAGNTIYF
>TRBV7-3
CASSLDRGLYEQYF
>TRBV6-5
CASSSPLRGHTEAFF
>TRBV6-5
CASSYQQAVNTEAFF
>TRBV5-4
CASSSSLTYEQYF
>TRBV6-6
CASSYSSSSFF
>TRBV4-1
CASSQEIWDFYNEQFF
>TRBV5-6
CASSASLAGVYEQYF
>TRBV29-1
CSVTTGRNTEAFF
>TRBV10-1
CASSARPTGPDGYTEAFF
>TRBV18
CASSPGGDTQYF
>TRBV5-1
CASSLIFGRFATYEQYF
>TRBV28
CASTRASGPYNEQFF
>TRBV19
CASSIPGGAFF
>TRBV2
CASRGDRGRRGEAFF
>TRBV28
CASSPLASSYNEQFF